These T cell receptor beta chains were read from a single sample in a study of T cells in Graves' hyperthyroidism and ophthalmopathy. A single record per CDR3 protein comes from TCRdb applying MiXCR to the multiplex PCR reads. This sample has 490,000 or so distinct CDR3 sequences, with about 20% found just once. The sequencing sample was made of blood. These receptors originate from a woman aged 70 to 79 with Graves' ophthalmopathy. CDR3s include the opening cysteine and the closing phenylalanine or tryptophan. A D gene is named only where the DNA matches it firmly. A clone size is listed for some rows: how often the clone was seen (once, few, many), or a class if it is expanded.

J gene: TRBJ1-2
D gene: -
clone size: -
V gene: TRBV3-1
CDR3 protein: CASSQDSGGAYGYTF
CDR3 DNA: TGTGCCAGCAGCCAAGATTCGGGGGGCGCTTACGGCTACACCTTC

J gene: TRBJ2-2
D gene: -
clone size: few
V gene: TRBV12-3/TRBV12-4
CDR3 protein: CASSPHDSRTGELFF
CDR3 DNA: TGTGCCAGCAGTCCACACGACTCCCGCACCGGGGAGCTGTTTTTT

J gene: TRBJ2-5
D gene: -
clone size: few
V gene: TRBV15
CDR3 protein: CATSRDVKQETQYF
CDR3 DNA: TGTGCCACCAGCAGAGATGTAAAACAAGAGACCCAGTACTTC

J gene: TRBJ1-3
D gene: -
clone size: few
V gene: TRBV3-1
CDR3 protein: CASSPGESGNTIYF
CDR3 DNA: TGTGCCAGCAGCCCGGGGGAATCTGGAAACACCATATATTTT

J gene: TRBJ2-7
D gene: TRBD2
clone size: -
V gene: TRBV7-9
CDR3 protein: CASSPRLAGDLYEQYF
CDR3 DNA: TGTGCCAGCAGCCCTCGACTAGCGGGAGACCTCTACGAGCAGTACTTC

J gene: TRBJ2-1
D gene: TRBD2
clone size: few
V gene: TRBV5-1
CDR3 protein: CASAWTSGSYNEQFF
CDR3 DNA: TGCGCCAGCGCTTGGACTAGCGGCTCCTACAATGAGCAGTTCTTC

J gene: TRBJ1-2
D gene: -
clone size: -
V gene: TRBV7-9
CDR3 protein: CASSQSQGSDYGYTF
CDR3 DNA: TGTGCCAGCAGCCAATCACAGGGATCTGACTATGGCTACACCTTC

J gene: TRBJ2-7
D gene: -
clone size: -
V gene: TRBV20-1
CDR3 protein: CSASPRTGQQISYEQYF
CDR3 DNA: TGCAGTGCTAGTCCTCGGACGGGACAACAAATCTCCTACGAGCAGTACTTC

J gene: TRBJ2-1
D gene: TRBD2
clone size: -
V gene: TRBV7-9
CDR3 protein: CASSLVAGGDEQFF
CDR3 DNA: TGTGCCAGCAGCTTAGTAGCCGGGGGGGATGAGCAGTTCTTC

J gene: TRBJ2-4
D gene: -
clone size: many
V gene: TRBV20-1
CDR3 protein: CSAKDGLHIQYF
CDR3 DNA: TGCAGTGCCAAGGACGGGCTACACATTCAGTACTTC

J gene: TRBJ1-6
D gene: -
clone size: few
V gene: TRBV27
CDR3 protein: CASSSNTGRSSYNSPLHF
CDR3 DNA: TGTGCCAGCAGTTCAAACACAGGCAGGAGCTCCTATAATTCACCCCTCCACTTT

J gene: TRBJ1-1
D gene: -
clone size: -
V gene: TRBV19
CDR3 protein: CATSRNGNTEAFF
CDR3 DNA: TGTGCCACAAGTCGTAACGGAAACACTGAAGCTTTCTTT

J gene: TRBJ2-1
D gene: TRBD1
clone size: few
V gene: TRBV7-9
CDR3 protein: CASSLTTGINEQFF
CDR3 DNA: TGTGCCAGCAGCCTAACGACAGGGATCAATGAGCAGTTCTTC

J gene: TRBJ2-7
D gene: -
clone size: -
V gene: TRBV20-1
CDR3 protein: CSASGSGDYEQYF
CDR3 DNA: TGCAGTGCTAGCGGGAGTGGAGACTACGAGCAGTACTTC

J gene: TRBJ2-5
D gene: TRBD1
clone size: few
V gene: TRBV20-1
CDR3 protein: CSARDPGQTQETQYF
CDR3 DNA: TGCAGTGCTAGAGATCCGGGACAGACTCAAGAGACCCAGTACTTC

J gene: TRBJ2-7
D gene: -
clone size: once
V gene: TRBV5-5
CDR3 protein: CASSLSLLRPEQYF
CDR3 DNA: TGTGCCAGCAGCTTGTCGCTCCTCCGGCCCGAGCAGTACTTC

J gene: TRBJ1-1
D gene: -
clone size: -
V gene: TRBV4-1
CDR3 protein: CASSQGRGGRDTEAFF
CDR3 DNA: TGCGCCAGCAGCCAAGGACGCGGGGGTAGGGACACTGAAGCTTTCTTT

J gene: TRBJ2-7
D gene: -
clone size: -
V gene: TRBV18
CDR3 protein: CASSISGTDTEQYF
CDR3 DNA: TGTGCCAGCTCAATCTCCGGGACCGATACCGAGCAGTACTTC

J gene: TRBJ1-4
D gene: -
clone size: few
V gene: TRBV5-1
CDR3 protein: CASSRNRVLDNEKLFF
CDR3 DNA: TGCGCCAGCAGCCGGAACAGGGTCCTAGATAATGAAAAACTGTTTTTT

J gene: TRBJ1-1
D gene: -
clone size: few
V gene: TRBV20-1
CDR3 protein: CSARGAGLLEAFF
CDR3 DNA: TGCAGTGCTAGGGGGGCGGGCCTCCTTGAAGCTTTCTTT

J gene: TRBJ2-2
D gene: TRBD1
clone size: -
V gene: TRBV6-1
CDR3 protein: CASSRVVRGKTGELFF
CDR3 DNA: TGTGCCAGCAGTCGAGTGGTCAGGGGGAAAACCGGGGAGCTGTTTTTT

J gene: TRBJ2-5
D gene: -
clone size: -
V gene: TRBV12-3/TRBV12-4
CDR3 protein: CASSFSYREETQYF
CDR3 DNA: TGTGCCAGCAGTTTTTCTTACAGGGAGGAGACCCAGTACTTC

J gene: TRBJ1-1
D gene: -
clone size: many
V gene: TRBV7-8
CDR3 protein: CASSSQLRNTEAFF
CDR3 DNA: TGTGCCAGCAGCTCACAGTTACGGAACACTGAAGCTTTCTTT

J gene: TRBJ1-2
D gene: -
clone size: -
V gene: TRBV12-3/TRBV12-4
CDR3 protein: CASSFAGNYGYTF
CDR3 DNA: TGTGCCAGCAGTTTTGCGGGGAACTATGGCTACACCTTC

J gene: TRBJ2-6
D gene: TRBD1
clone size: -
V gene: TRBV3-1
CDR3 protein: CASSYLIPGQGASGANVLTF
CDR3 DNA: TGTGCCAGCAGCTATCTTATTCCGGGACAGGGGGCGTCTGGGGCCAACGTCCTGACTTTC

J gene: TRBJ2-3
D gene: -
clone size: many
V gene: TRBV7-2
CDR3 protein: CASSSPGATQYF
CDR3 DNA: TGTGCCAGCAGCTCACCGGGGGCAACGCAGTATTTT

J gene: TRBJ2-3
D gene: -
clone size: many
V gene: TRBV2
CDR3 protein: CASHQGGGDTQYF
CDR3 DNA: TGTGCCAGCCACCAGGGCGGTGGTGATACGCAGTATTTT

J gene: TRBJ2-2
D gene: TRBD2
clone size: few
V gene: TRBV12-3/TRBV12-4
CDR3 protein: CASSLAGLAGGKAGELFF
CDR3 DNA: TGTGCCAGCAGTTTGGCAGGACTAGCGGGAGGGAAAGCCGGGGAGCTGTTTTTT

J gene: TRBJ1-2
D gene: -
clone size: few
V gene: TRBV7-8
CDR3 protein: CASSPTPSGGYTF
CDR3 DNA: TGTGCCAGCAGCCCCACTCCAAGCGGTGGCTACACCTTC

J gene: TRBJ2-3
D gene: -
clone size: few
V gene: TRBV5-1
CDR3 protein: CASRASGTDTQYF
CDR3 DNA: TGCGCCAGCAGGGCCAGCGGGACAGATACGCAGTATTTT

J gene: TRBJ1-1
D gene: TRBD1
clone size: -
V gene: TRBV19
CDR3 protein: CASSGQGAGLATEAFF
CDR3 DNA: TGTGCCAGTTCCGGACAGGGGGCTGGTTTAGCCACTGAAGCTTTCTTT

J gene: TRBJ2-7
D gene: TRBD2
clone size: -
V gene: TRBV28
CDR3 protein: CASSPQIAGGDEQYF
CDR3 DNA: TGTGCCAGCAGTCCGCAAATAGCGGGGGGAGACGAGCAGTACTTC

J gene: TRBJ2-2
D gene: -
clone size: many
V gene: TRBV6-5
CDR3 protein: CASSYYGNANTGELFF
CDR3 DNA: TGTGCCAGCAGTTACTATGGGAACGCGAACACCGGGGAGCTGTTTTTT

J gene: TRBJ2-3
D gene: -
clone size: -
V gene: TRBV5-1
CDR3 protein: CASSFLGPSTDTQYF
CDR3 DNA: TGCGCCAGCAGCTTCTTAGGGCCTAGCACAGATACGCAGTATTTT

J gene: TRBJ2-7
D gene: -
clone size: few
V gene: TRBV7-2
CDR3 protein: CASSLVFGREQYF
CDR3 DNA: TGTGCCAGCAGCTTAGTATTTGGGAGGGAGCAGTACTTC

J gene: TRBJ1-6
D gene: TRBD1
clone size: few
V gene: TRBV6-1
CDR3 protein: CASSEKTGRHSPLHF
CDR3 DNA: TGTGCCAGCAGTGAGAAGACAGGGCGACATTCACCCCTCCACTTT

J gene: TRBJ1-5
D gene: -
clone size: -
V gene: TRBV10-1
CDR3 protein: CASSESSTRNQPQHF
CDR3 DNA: TGCGCCAGCAGTGAGTCGTCGACCCGCAATCAGCCCCAGCATTTT

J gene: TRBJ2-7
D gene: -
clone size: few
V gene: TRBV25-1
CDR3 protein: CASSDPISSYEQYF
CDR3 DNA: TGTGCCAGCAGTGACCCTATAAGCTCCTACGAGCAGTACTTC

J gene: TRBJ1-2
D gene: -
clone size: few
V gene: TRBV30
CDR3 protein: CAWRRSSNYGYTF
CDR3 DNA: TGTGCCTGGAGGCGCAGTTCTAACTATGGCTACACCTTC